The sample holds many counts of the clone carrying this T cell receptor (beta chain). The antigen is not known. Time point given: newly diagnosed GD, antithyroid drugs for less than 3 months. PBMC RNA was the source of the TCR library. This CDR3 has 15 amino acids. In germline, CDR1 is SNHLY, CDR2 FYNNEI. The V end lost 3 bases, the J end lost 5 bases, and 13 bases lay between the germline ends. Through Arm-PCR of CDR3 regions and iRepertoire HTBI primers, TCR beta libraries were built. As processed by the authors: In the combined samples, some 59 TRBV and 15 or so TRBJ segments were identified. TCRdb recomputed calls from the multiplex PCR reads with MiXCR, one row per CDR3 protein. Clone size and V and J calls follow TCRdb, not the original study. The repertoire holds approximately 300,000 distinct CDR3 sequences, with 15% to 20% as singletons. These data belong to a study of regulatory T cells in long-lasting Graves disease. Whole-study findings and limits: Possibly, too few samples lowered accuracy. Persistent Graves' patients possessed reduced TCR diversity relative to recently diagnosed ones.

The sequencing used peripheral blood mononuclear cells (PBMCs), collected at new diagnosis, from a patient treated with antithyroid drugs. The receptor comes from a female donor with Graves disease. The J gene is TRBJ2-2, the V gene TRBV2; D is perhaps TRBD1 (6 bases). The CDR3 bases are TGTGCCAGCAGTGAGGTACAGGGTGGGACCGGGGAGCTGTTTTTT. Its translation is CASSEVQGGTGELFF.